A single sample is the source of the 28 T cell receptor beta chains below, sequenced in a study of T cell responses to AZD1222 COVID-19 vaccine. The assay was immunoSEQ multiplex PCR, and TCRdb's table has in-frame clones only and misses some. The sample records around 130,000 clones, roughly 85% being singletons. The sequencing here drew on peripheral blood, taken on day 0 of AZD1222 vaccination. These receptors came from an adult in good health.

This clone was counted a few times. This chain links TRBV7-9 with TRBJ1-1, with D possibly being TRBD1 (5 bases). The CDR3 has 12 amino acids. Looked up from germline, CDR1 is SEHNR and CDR2 is FQNEAQ (reference sequence). V was cut by 10 bases and J by 4 bases, with 13 bases left in between. The CDR3 DNA is TGTGCCATCGGGGCAGGAGGCACTGAAGCTTTCTTT. As protein: CAIGAGGTEAFF.

The chain employs TRBV4-3 and TRBJ1-6, with D unclear. Germline V lookup: CDR1 LGHNA, CDR2 YSLEER. With 1 base removed from V and 0 bases from J, the gap between germline ends came to 16 bases. The CDR3 loop spans 19 amino acids. The CDR3 DNA reads as TGCGCCAGCAGCCAAGCCTCAGTGGGAGTTAGCTCCTATAATTCACCCCTCCACTTT. Its translation: CASSQASVGVSSYNSPLHF.

This chain connects TRBV11-2 to TRBJ1-6; D is unclear. The CDR3 consists of 15 residues. Germline assignment: CDR1 SGHAT and CDR2 FQNNGV. Trimming cost V 6 bases and J 7 bases, with 16 bases left between them. The CDR3 loop is CASRSVRARNSPLHF. In nucleotides, the CDR3 is TGTGCCAGCAGATCCGTACGGGCCCGCAATTCACCCCTCCACTTT.

CDR3 nucleotides: TGTGCCAGTACAAGGGGGGCAGAACTTAGACTAGCGGGAGGGTTGAACACCGGGGAGCTGTTTTTT. Protein product: CASTRGAELRLAGGLNTGELFF. The rearrangement uses TRBV19 and TRBJ2-2; TRBD2 matches at 14 bases. Germline-derived CDR1 and CDR2 are LNHDA and SQIVND (reference sequence). CDR3 length: 22 amino acids. V dropped 7 bases and J dropped 1; count of bases not matched to a gene: 20.

This chain joins TRBV5-1 and TRBJ1-6, with 9 bases fitting TRBD1. Germline trimming cut 3 bases from V and 13 bases from J; bases unmatched to any gene: 5. CDR1 and CDR2 (germline): SGHRS, YFSETQ. The CDR3 is made up of 13 amino acids. CDR3 sequence reads: CASSSGTGFPLHF. The CDR3 DNA reads TGCGCCAGCAGCTCCGGGACAGGGTTCCCCCTCCACTTT.

This rearrangement joins TRBV19 to TRBJ2-2, with 11 bases identical to TRBD2. Germline loops: CDR1 LNHDA, CDR2 SQIVND (reference sequence). After removal of 6 bases from V and 4 bases from J, the junction contained 4 bases not matched to a gene. There are 15 residues in the CDR3. The CDR3: CASRGLAVSTGELFF. CDR3 in DNA: TGTGCCAGTAGGGGACTAGCGGTCTCCACCGGGGAGCTGTTTTTT.

This chain uses TRBV24-1 with TRBJ2-7; the D call may be TRBD1 or TRBD2 (5 bases each). The germline V and J ends were trimmed by 8 bases and 2 bases, with 12 bases remaining between them. This CDR3 region has 13 residues. Germline V CDR1 and CDR2: KGHDR, SFDVKD. CDR3 protein: CATMGDTTYEQYF. The CDR3 coding sequence is TGTGCCACCATGGGGGATACGACCTACGAGCAGTACTTC.

The rearrangement joins TRBV30 to TRBJ1-4; 7 nucleotides align to TRBD1. CDR3 length: 15 residues. Trimming cost V 2 bases and J 10 bases; bases outside gene matches: 13. Germline CDR1 is GTSNPN and CDR2 is SVGIG (reference sequence). CDR3 sequence (DNA): TGTGCCTGGAGTCGCGAAGACAGGGAAGTTGGAAAACTGTTTTTT. It codes for CAWSREDREVGKLFF.

The chain combines TRBV11-3 with TRBJ1-4; D gene unclear. Trimming took 4 bases from V and 3 from J, leaving 12 bases between them. CDR3 length equals 15 residues. Germline V gives CDR1 SGHNT, CDR2 YENEEA. CDR3 in amino acids: CASSSYSGPNEKLFF. The CDR3 coding sequence is TGTGCCAGCAGCTCCTACAGCGGGCCTAATGAAAAACTGTTTTTT.

The chain uses TRBV10-1 and TRBJ2-2; the match to TRBD2 covers 12 bases. CDR1 WNHNN and CDR2 SYGVQD come from the germline V gene (reference sequence). V trimming: 6 bases; J trimming: 2 bases; junction bases outside the gene matches: 4. The CDR3 contains 16 residues. The CDR3 is CASSSSGGENTGELFF. The CDR3 nucleotides read TGCGCCAGCAGCTCTAGCGGGGGGGAAAACACCGGGGAGCTGTTTTTT.

The rearrangement links TRBV19 to TRBJ2-7; D call uncertain. This CDR3 is built from 14 residues. Per the germline V gene, CDR1 is LNHDA and CDR2 is SQIVND (reference sequence). V lost 3 bases and J 0 bases, leaving 9 bases between the germline ends. The CDR3 nucleotides read TGTGCCAGTAGTATGGGTTGGGACTCCTACGAGCAGTACTTC. Encoded protein: CASSMGWDSYEQYF.

The gene calls are TRBV7-2 and TRBJ2-5; D may be TRBD1 (5 bases). CDR3 length: 13 residues. Looked up from germline, CDR1 is SGHTA and CDR2 is FQGNSA. Trimming took off 5 bases at V and 2 bases at J, with 9 bases between the two ends. The CDR3 DNA is TGTGCCAGCAGCCTAGGACATCAAGAGACCCAGTACTTC. It translates to CASSLGHQETQYF.

The count of this clone is one. The chain carries TRBV6-5 and TRBJ1-4; no clear D gene. The CDR3 runs 14 residues. The V gene lost 9 bases and the J gene lost 5 bases, with 16 bases spanning the gap. Germline V gene lookup returns CDR1 MNHEY and CDR2 SVGAGI. CDR3 bases: TGTGCCAGTAGAATAATCGGCCGCAATGAAAAACTGTTTTTT. This encodes CASRIIGRNEKLFF.

The chain links TRBV20-1 to TRBJ2-3; weak D call: TRBD2 (5 bases). CDR3 length: 11 amino acids. CDR1 DFQATT and CDR2 SNEGSKA come from the germline V gene (reference sequence). The V end lost 6 bases, the J end lost 4 bases, and 8 bases lay between the germline ends. The chain's CDR3 is CSARAADTQYF. DNA of the CDR3: TGCAGTGCCCGAGCGGCAGATACGCAGTATTTT.

The V gene is TRBV7-9, the J gene TRBJ1-1, with D tentatively TRBD1 (5 bases). Germline lookup yields CDR1 SEHNR and CDR2 FQNEAQ (reference sequence). Trimming pared 5 bases from V and 4 bases from J, leaving 14 bases between. The CDR3 runs to 14 residues. The CDR3 sequence: CASSPIIGGTEAFF. CDR3 coding DNA: TGTGCCAGCAGCCCGATCATCGGGGGCACTGAAGCTTTCTTT. Looking up the rest from reference TRBV7-9 and TRBJ1-1 gives the full variable domain: DTGVSQNPRHKITKRGQNVTFRCDPISEHNRLYWYRQTLGQGPEFLTYFQNEAQLEKSRLLSDRFSAERPKGSFSTLEIQRTEQGDSAMYLCASSPIIGGTEAFFGQGTRLTVV.

The chain is built from TRBV7-9 and TRBJ2-5, with TRBD1 as a possible D gene (6 bases). Germline V gives CDR1 SEHNR, CDR2 FQNEAQ (reference sequence). This CDR3 region has 16 residues. V lost 3 bases and J lost 3, with 17 bases in between. The CDR3 DNA reads as TGTGCCAGCAGCTTCGGAACCTCAGGGGCGGAAGAGACCCAGTACTTC. Protein product: CASSFGTSGAEETQYF.

The J gene is TRBJ1-4, the V gene TRBV28; D unresolved. Trimming cost V 4 bases and J 4 bases, with 10 bases left between them. The germline gives CDR1 MDHEN, CDR2 SYDVKM. The CDR3 contains 14 residues. DNA for the CDR3: TGTGCCAGCAGTTATCCGACGGTTAATGAAAAACTGTTTTTT. This encodes CASSYPTVNEKLFF.

This chain links TRBV7-2 with TRBJ2-7; possibly TRBD2 for D (6 bases). Germline V gives CDR1 SGHTA, CDR2 FQGNSA. The CDR3 sequence is 15 residues long. The V end lost 5 bases, the J end lost 4 bases, and 18 bases lay between the germline ends. CDR3 region: CASSPGIAVTYEQYF. CDR3 sequence (DNA): TGTGCCAGCAGCCCCGGGATAGCGGTTACTTACGAGCAGTACTTC.

The J gene is TRBJ1-6, the V gene TRBV28; D is possibly TRBD1 (6 bases). The CDR3 totals 11 residues. CDR1 is MDHEN and CDR2 is SYDVKM in the germline V gene. Trimming removed 5 bases from V and 14 bases from J, with 10 bases in between. The DNA of the CDR3 is TGTGCCAGCAGTCACGACAGGACCCTCCACTTT. This codes for CASSHDRTLHF.

The chain is built from TRBV5-8 and TRBJ2-1; possibly TRBD1 for D (6 bases). The V gene lost 2 bases and the J gene lost 5 bases, with 11 bases spanning the gap. CDR3 length: 14 residues. Looked up from germline, CDR1 is SGHTS and CDR2 is YDEGEE. The CDR3 region is CASSLTGWNNEQFF. The CDR3 DNA reads as TGTGCCAGCAGCTTAACAGGGTGGAACAATGAGCAGTTCTTC. The full variable domain, completed using reference TRBV5-8 and TRBJ2-1, is EAGVTQSPTHLIKTRGQQATLRCSPISGHTSVYWYQQALGLGLQFLLWYDEGEERNRGNFPPRFSGRQFPNYSSELNVNALELEDSALYLCASSLTGWNNEQFFGPGTRLTVL.

The V call is TRBV5-1, the J call TRBJ2-3; tentatively, D is TRBD1 (6 bases). This CDR3 has 16 amino acids. V shed 6 bases and J shed 4 bases, with 21 bases lying between them. In germline, CDR1 is SGHRS, CDR2 YFSETQ. The CDR3: CASTLGGRGSPDTQYF. The CDR3 bases are TGCGCCAGCACCCTTGGTGGCAGGGGCTCCCCAGATACGCAGTATTTT.

The chain combines TRBV6-2 or TRBV6-3 with TRBJ1-5; 7 bases agree with TRBD1. CDR3 length: 15 residues. V gave up 5 bases and J gave up 4 bases; unmatched junction bases: 8. Germline V CDR1 and CDR2: MNHEY, SVGEGT. The CDR3 DNA is TGTGCCAGCAGTCACCGACAGGGAGTAAATCAGCCCCAGCATTTT. Translated, it gives CASSHRQGVNQPQHF.

The chain has TRBV6-5 and TRBJ1-2, with 11 bases matching TRBD1. Germline V gene data show CDR1 as MNHEY and CDR2 as SVGAGI. The CDR3 has 13 residues. V was clipped by 6 bases and J by 7 bases; unmatched bases: 4. CDR3 nucleotides: TGTGCCAGCAGCGGACAGGGGGCGCGTGGCTACACCTTC. Translated, it gives CASSGQGARGYTF.

The gene calls are TRBV7-9 and TRBJ2-5, with no clear D. V was pared by 2 bases and J by 4 bases, with 8 bases between. The CDR3 runs to 13 residues. Germline-derived CDR1 and CDR2 are SEHNR and FQNEAQ (reference sequence). CDR3 sequence reads: CASSLPGSETQYF. Written as DNA, the CDR3 is TGTGCCAGCAGCTTACCGGGTTCAGAGACCCAGTACTTC.

This chain connects TRBV19 to TRBJ2-7; 9 nucleotides agree with TRBD1. Per germline, CDR1 LNHDA and CDR2 SQIVND (reference sequence). The length of the CDR3 is 14 residues. With V trimmed by 6 bases and J by 4 bases, 7 bases remained unmatched. CDR3 sequence (DNA): TGTGCCAGTAGGGGGACAGGGAGGTCGTACGAGCAGTACTTC. Protein sequence: CASRGTGRSYEQYF.

This chain uses TRBV6-6 with TRBJ2-7; maybe TRBD2 (5 bases). V shed 11 bases and J shed 2 bases, with 19 bases lying between them. The V gene's germline CDR1 is MNHNY and CDR2 SVGAGI (reference sequence). The CDR3 loop spans 14 amino acids. For the CDR3, the DNA is TGTGCCTGGGATAATCCCCTAGCTGCCTACGAGCAGTACTTC. Amino acid sequence: CAWDNPLAAYEQYF.

The gene calls are TRBV7-9 and TRBJ2-5; no clear D. V was trimmed by 5 bases and J by 5 bases, leaving 12 bases between them. The germline gives CDR1 SEHNR, CDR2 FQNEAQ (reference sequence). The CDR3 runs to 13 residues. The CDR3 here is CASSPRWAETQYF. CDR3 sequence (DNA): TGTGCCAGCAGCCCCCGTTGGGCGGAGACCCAGTACTTC.

The V gene is TRBV7-9, the J gene TRBJ1-2; unclear D gene. The CDR3 runs to 13 residues. Looked up from germline, CDR1 is SEHNR and CDR2 is FQNEAQ (reference sequence). V was shortened by 5 bases and J by 4 bases, with 11 bases between the two germline ends. CDR3 loop: CASSRNDPYGYTF. CDR3 bases: TGTGCCAGCAGCCGTAATGATCCCTATGGCTACACCTTC. Combining the CDR3 with reference TRBV7-9 and TRBJ1-2 gives the whole variable domain DTGVSQNPRHKITKRGQNVTFRCDPISEHNRLYWYRQTLGQGPEFLTYFQNEAQLEKSRLLSDRFSAERPKGSFSTLEIQRTEQGDSAMYLCASSRNDPYGYTFGSGTRLTVV.